These T cell receptor beta chains were read from a single sample in a study of T cell responses to AZD1222 COVID-19 vaccine. Using immunoSEQ multiplex PCR, the repertoire was profiled, and TCRdb retains in-frame clones only, with some absent. The data contain some 140,000 clones, 90% of them singletons. Source: peripheral blood, taken on day 0 of AZD1222 vaccination. These receptors were taken from an adult in good health. CDR3s include the opening cysteine and the closing phenylalanine or tryptophan. D genes are given only for firm matches. Clone size appears in some rows only: once, few, many, or a class for an expanded clone.

clone size	J gene	D gene	V gene	CDR3 DNA	CDR3 protein
-	TRBJ2-2	-	TRBV28	TGTGCCAGTGCAGGAAAGTTCCCCGGGGAGCTGTTTTTT	CASAGKFPGELFF
-	TRBJ1-5	-	TRBV5-1	TGCGCCAGCAGCTCTCAGGGCGGAGCCAATCAGCCCCAGCATTTT	CASSSQGGANQPQHF
-	TRBJ1-1	-	TRBV5-1	TGCGCCAGCAGCACCCGGGACGGGAACACTGAAGCTTTCTTT	CASSTRDGNTEAFF
-	TRBJ1-1	-	TRBV11-2	TGTGCCAGCAGCCAATTACAGAACACTGAAGCTTTCTTT	CASSQLQNTEAFF
-	TRBJ2-7	-	TRBV6-2/TRBV6-3	TGTGCCAGCAGCCCGCAGGGATACGAGCAGTACTTC	CASSPQGYEQYF
few	TRBJ2-5	TRBD2	TRBV5-1	TGCGCCAGCAGCCCCGGAGCTAGCGGGGGCCAAGAGACCCAGTACTTC	CASSPGASGGQETQYF
-	TRBJ2-1	TRBD2	TRBV6-2/TRBV6-3	TGTGCCAGCAGTTACAATGTTGGCGGGAGAACTAATAATGAGCAGTTCTTC	CASSYNVGGRTNNEQFF
-	TRBJ1-6	TRBD1	TRBV28	TGTGCCAGCAGTCCGGACAGGGAATATTCACCCCTCCACTTT	CASSPDREYSPLHF
-	TRBJ2-7	-	TRBV27	TGTGCCAGCAGTTTACGGGGTGGGGCATCCTACGAGCAGTACTTC	CASSLRGGASYEQYF
-	TRBJ2-3	-	TRBV28	TGTGCCAGCAGTGGGACAGCCGGGGGAGATACGCAGTATTTT	CASSGTAGGDTQYF
-	TRBJ2-1	TRBD2	TRBV19	TGTGCCAGTAGTCCTAGCGGATTATACTACAATGAGCAGTTCTTC	CASSPSGLYYNEQFF
-	TRBJ2-7	-	TRBV11-3	TGTGCCAGCAGCTTAGATGGCTACGAGCAGTACTTC	CASSLDGYEQYF
-	TRBJ2-1	TRBD2	TRBV5-6	TGTGCCAGCAGCTTGTTTAGCGGGAGGACAGGACAGTTCTTC	CASSLFSGRTGQFF
-	TRBJ2-2	-	TRBV7-2	TGTGCCAGCAGCTTAGATCCAGGGACCGGGGAGCTGTTTTTT	CASSLDPGTGELFF
-	TRBJ1-1	TRBD1	TRBV9	TGTGCCAGCAGCGTCAACAGGGGGACTGAAGCTTTCTTT	CASSVNRGTEAFF
-	TRBJ2-3	TRBD2	TRBV7-2	TGTGCCAGCACCATTATAGCGGGGGATACGCAGTATTTT	CASTIIAGDTQYF
-	TRBJ2-1	TRBD2	TRBV7-3	TGTGCCAGCAGCCTCGAATACCCTAGCGGGGGCCGAACCAATGAGCAGTTCTTC	CASSLEYPSGGRTNEQFF
few	TRBJ1-1	-	TRBV7-2	TGTGCCAGCAGCTTGAGGAGAATCCAGGGTGTAGGCACTGAAGCTTTCTTT	CASSLRRIQGVGTEAFF
-	TRBJ2-7	-	TRBV6-5	TGTGCCAGCCAACCAGGGGGGGTCTACGAGCAGTACTTC	CASQPGGVYEQYF
-	TRBJ2-5	TRBD2	TRBV7-2	TGTGCCAGCAGCCCCGGGACTAGCGGGGGCCGATTCCAAGAGACCCAGTACTTC	CASSPGTSGGRFQETQYF
-	TRBJ2-7	-	TRBV6-2/TRBV6-3	TGTGCCAGCAGTTACGGTGGGACCTACGAGCAGTACTTC	CASSYGGTYEQYF
-	TRBJ2-7	-	TRBV21-1	TGTGCCAGCGGACCTGGGACAACTTACTCCTACGAGCAGTACTTC	CASGPGTTYSYEQYF
-	TRBJ2-1	-	TRBV5-6	TGTGCCAGCAGCTTAGTGCTCACTGGGTACAATGAGCAGTTCTTC	CASSLVLTGYNEQFF
-	TRBJ1-1	TRBD1	TRBV4-3	TGCGCCAGCAGCCAGGAGACAGGGGGTAATTTGAACACTGAAGCTTTCTTT	CASSQETGGNLNTEAFF
-	TRBJ1-1	-	TRBV19	TGTGCCAGTAGTTGGGGGGGCCTTCGTAACACTGAAGCTTTCTTT	CASSWGGLRNTEAFF
-	TRBJ2-5	TRBD1	TRBV5-6	TGTGCCAGCAGCGTAACCGGGACAGGGGAACAGACCCAGTACTTC	CASSVTGTGEQTQYF
-	TRBJ1-4	TRBD1	TRBV5-1	TGCGCCAGCAGCTTGCTCACAGGGGGTAACGAAAAACTGTTTTTT	CASSLLTGGNEKLFF
once	TRBJ1-1	-	TRBV27	TGTGCCAGCAGTTATATGCAGAACACTGAAGCTTTCTTT	CASSYMQNTEAFF
-	TRBJ1-5	-	TRBV30	TGTGCCTGGAGAAGGGAGCAGAATCAGCCCCAGCATTTT	CAWRREQNQPQHF
-	TRBJ1-1	-	TRBV28	TGTGCCAGCAGCTTGGACCGCTTGAACACTGAAGCTTTCTTT	CASSLDRLNTEAFF
-	TRBJ2-1	-	TRBV4-3	TGCGCCAGCAGCGAAGCGACTGTTGGGAATGAGCAGTTCTTC	CASSEATVGNEQFF
-	TRBJ1-5	-	TRBV25-1	TGTGCCAGCAGTGACTGGGAAGGGCAGCCCCAGCATTTT	CASSDWEGQPQHF
once	TRBJ2-4	-	TRBV5-1	TGCGCCAGCAGCTTGGCGCAGAAAAACATTCAGTACTTC	CASSLAQKNIQYF
-	TRBJ2-2	TRBD1	TRBV7-3	TGTGCCAGCCGGCAGGGGGCGAACACCGGGGAGCTGTTTTTT	CASRQGANTGELFF
once	TRBJ2-1	TRBD2	TRBV7-3	TGTGCCAGCAGCTTACCCGGGACTAGCGGGAGTGGGGAGCAGTTCTTC	CASSLPGTSGSGEQFF
-	TRBJ2-3	TRBD2	TRBV7-9	TGTGCCAGCAGCTTCGGGGGGTCTAGCACAGATACGCAGTATTTT	CASSFGGSSTDTQYF
-	TRBJ2-3	-	TRBV20-1	TGCAGTGCCGTCAAGCGAGATACGCAGTATTTT	CSAVKRDTQYF
-	TRBJ2-3	TRBD2	TRBV4-3	TGCGCCAGCAGCGCCCGAGGCGCGGGGGTGTATTCAGATACGCAGTATTTT	CASSARGAGVYSDTQYF
-	TRBJ1-1	-	TRBV18	TGTGCCAGCTCACCACTTTCTGGGAACACTGAAGCTTTCTTT	CASSPLSGNTEAFF
-	TRBJ2-7	-	TRBV7-2	TGTGCCAGCAGCTACGGACTGCAACCTGAGCAGTACTTC	CASSYGLQPEQYF
-	TRBJ1-1	TRBD1	TRBV7-6	TGTGCCAGCAGCTTACAATTCGGGTGGACAGGGGCGGACACTGAAGCTTTCTTT	CASSLQFGWTGADTEAFF
-	TRBJ2-1	-	TRBV13	TGTGCCAGCAGCTCCCAATTAGGAACAAGTAGTTACAATGAGCAGTTCTTC	CASSSQLGTSSYNEQFF
-	TRBJ1-1	-	TRBV3-1/TRBV3-2	TGTGCCAGCAGCCAAGGGCGGAACACTGAAGCTTTCTTT	CASSQGRNTEAFF
-	TRBJ1-1	TRBD1	TRBV6-2/TRBV6-3	TGTGCCAGCAGTTACTTCGGGACAGGGACCACTGAAGCTTTCTTT	CASSYFGTGTTEAFF
-	TRBJ2-7	-	TRBV19	TGTGCCAGTAGTATCGTTGACTCTCGCTACGAGCAGTACTTC	CASSIVDSRYEQYF
once	TRBJ1-6	TRBD1	TRBV25-1	TGTGCCAGCACACGAGCAGGGGGTCGGAATTCACCCCTCCACTTT	CASTRAGGRNSPLHF
-	TRBJ2-1	-	TRBV5-1	TGCGCCAGCAGCTTATCACCGGGACGGTCCTACAATGAGCAGTTCTTC	CASSLSPGRSYNEQFF
few	TRBJ2-7	-	TRBV5-8	TGTGCCAGCAGCAGGACAGTCTACGAGCAGTACTTC	CASSRTVYEQYF
-	TRBJ1-3	TRBD1	TRBV9	TGTGCCAGCAGCGTATCACAGGGGGTTTTTGGAAACACCATATATTTT	CASSVSQGVFGNTIYF
-	TRBJ2-3	-	TRBV19	TGTGCCAGTAACGGGGGCCGGACAGATACGCAGTATTTT	CASNGGRTDTQYF
-	TRBJ1-1	-	TRBV6-4	TGTGCCAGCAGTGACTCACAGAACACTGAAGCTTTCTTT	CASSDSQNTEAFF
-	TRBJ1-6	-	TRBV11-1	TGTGCCAGCAGCGAATGGAATTCACCCCTCCACTTT	CASSEWNSPLHF
-	TRBJ2-7	TRBD2	TRBV4-1	TGCGCCAGCAGCCGCGCGGGAGACCCCGAGCAGTACTTC	CASSRAGDPEQYF
-	TRBJ2-5	-	TRBV7-2	TGTGCCAGCAGCTTCGGGGGTGTCGAGACCCAGTACTTC	CASSFGGVETQYF
-	TRBJ1-2	-	TRBV5-4	TGTGCCAGCAGCTTGGATGTGAATGGCTACACCTTC	CASSLDVNGYTF
-	TRBJ1-6	TRBD1	TRBV7-9	TGTGCCAGCAGCTCGGAACAGGGGTACAATTCACCCCTCCACTTT	CASSSEQGYNSPLHF
-	TRBJ2-1	TRBD2	TRBV7-3	TGTGCCAGCAGCTTAGGCGGGAGGGCCCTCAATGAGCAGTTCTTC	CASSLGGRALNEQFF
-	TRBJ2-7	-	TRBV4-2	TGTGCCAGCAGCCGGCCTCCCCGGGCGCAGGGGAGTTACGAGCAGTACTTC	CASSRPPRAQGSYEQYF
-	TRBJ1-1	-	TRBV6-5	TGTGCCAGCAGTAATCGACAGACTTACACTGAAGCTTTCTTT	CASSNRQTYTEAFF